A single sample is the source of the 29 T cell receptor beta chains below, sequenced in a study of T-cell reconstitution after alpha-beta-depleted transplantation in children. Preparation of the TCRbeta library used unique molecular identifiers. Each CDR3 protein gets one entry after TCRdb re-called the PCR reads with MiXCR. Among about 500,000 distinct CDR3 sequences listed, approximately 29% were seen once. This specimen consisted of PBMCs from the stem cell graft donor, obtained from the stem cell graft. The receptors shown here come from a human donor who donated a stem cell graft to a child with aplastic anemia.

This clonotype was observed a handful of times. The rearrangement joins TRBV7-2 to TRBJ2-1, with D perhaps matching TRBD1 (5 bases). V was cut by 6 bases and J by 2 bases, with 11 bases left in between. CDR1 is SGHTA, CDR2 FQGNSA, per germline. The CDR3 spans 14 residues. The CDR3 here is CASSKTQAYNEQFF. The CDR3 DNA reads TGTGCCAGCAGTAAGACACAGGCCTACAATGAGCAGTTCTTC.

This clonotype was observed a handful of times. CDR3 sequence: CASSPDTNYGYTF. Here the CDR3 DNA reads TGTGCCAGCAGTCCCGACACGAACTATGGCTACACCTTC. This rearrangement joins TRBV2 to TRBJ1-2; D call uncertain. This CDR3 has 13 residues. The V and J ends lost 5 bases and 2 bases respectively, with 9 bases between them. CDR1 and CDR2 from the germline V gene are SNHLY and FYNNEI. Full variable domain (rest looked up from reference TRBV2 and TRBJ1-2): EPEVTQTPSHQVTQMGQEVILRCVPISNHLYFYWYRQILGQKVEFLVSFYNNEISEKSEIFDDQFSVERPDGSNFTLKIRSTKLEDSAMYFCASSPDTNYGYTFGSGTRLTVV.

This clonotype was picked up a small number of times. J is TRBJ2-1 and V is TRBV21-1; the listed D gene, TRBD2, was not tested against the DNA. TRBV21-1 is noted as a pseudogene. The CDR3 consists of 18 residues. CDR3 loop: CASSKRVSGNSFYNEQFF. DNA for the CDR3: TGTGCCAGCAGCAAACGAGTCTCGGGTAATAGTTTCTACAATGAGCAGTTCTTC.

This chain connects TRBV30 to TRBJ1-2, with D perhaps matching TRBD1 (5 bases). The CDR3 consists of 18 residues. Looked up from germline, CDR1 is GTSNPN and CDR2 is SVGIG (reference sequence). V lost 2 bases and J lost 4, with 26 bases in between. The CDR3 sequence is CAWSLSLFGGTLFYGYTF. In DNA form, the CDR3 reads TGTGCCTGGAGTCTCTCTCTCTTTGGGGGGACCCTCTTCTATGGCTACACCTTC.

The chain links TRBV27 to TRBJ2-7, with 10 bases fitting TRBD2. Germline V gene data show CDR1 as MNHEY and CDR2 as SMNVEV (reference sequence). V lost 6 bases and J lost 6; bases outside the gene matches: 8. CDR3 length: 14 amino acids. The CDR3 bases are TGTGCCAGCAGGACGAGCGGGAGGGGACCCGAGCAGTACTTC. Translating gives CASRTSGRGPEQYF.

This clonotype has only a few counts. The chain combines TRBV19 with TRBJ1-1; D unresolved. CDR3 length: 15 residues. V was cut by 1 base and J by 6 bases, with 15 bases left in between. CDR1 LNHDA and CDR2 SQIVND come from the germline V gene (reference sequence). CDR3 residues: CASSIARPGLSEAFF. In DNA form, the CDR3 reads TGTGCCAGTAGTATAGCCCGTCCCGGGCTGTCTGAAGCTTTCTTT.

This clonotype has more than one count but fewer than ten. This rearrangement joins TRBV30 to TRBJ1-1; tentative D call: TRBD1 (5 bases). This CDR3 is 11 amino acids long. The germline V gene has CDR1 GTSNPN and CDR2 SVGIG (reference sequence). The V and J ends lost 5 bases and 1 base respectively, with 5 bases between them. The CDR3 coding sequence is TGTGCCTGGGACAGGAACACTGAAGCTTTCTTT. Its protein product is CAWDRNTEAFF. Based on the CDR3 plus reference TRBV30 and TRBJ1-1, the full variable domain is SQTIHQWPATLVQPVGSPLSLECTVEGTSNPNLYWYRQAAGRGLQLLFYSVGIGQISSEVPQNLSASRPQDRQFILSSKKLLLSDSGFYLCAWDRNTEAFFGQGTRLTVV.

The chain is built from TRBV4-3 and TRBJ2-1; D perhaps matches TRBD1 (5 bases). Trimming removed 0 bases from V and 4 bases from J, with 13 bases in between. The germline CDR1 and CDR2 sequences are LGHNA and YSLEER. The CDR3 has 16 residues. CDR3 nucleotide sequence: TGCGCCAGCAGCCAAGATTCGGCAGGGATTTACAATGAGCAGTTCTTC. Translated, it gives CASSQDSAGIYNEQFF.

This clonotype was detected ten times or more. The rearrangement links TRBV12-3 or TRBV12-4 to TRBJ1-2; D remains ambiguous. The CDR3 contains 11 residues. The germline V and J ends were trimmed by 4 bases and 4 bases, with 4 bases remaining between them. CDR3 DNA: TGTGCCAGCAGTTCCAGCTATGGCTACACCTTC. This encodes CASSSSYGYTF.

CDR3 loop: CATSTRAEYLKNEQFF. CDR3 nucleotide sequence: TGTGCCACCAGCACGCGAGCGGAATACCTTAAGAATGAGCAGTTCTTC. This chain uses TRBV15 with TRBJ2-1, with D maybe TRBD2 (5 bases). The V end was cut by 4 bases, the J end by 7 bases, with 20 bases between. The CDR3 consists of 16 residues. The germline gives CDR1 LNHNV, CDR2 YYDKDF (reference sequence).

This clonotype has a handful of counts. The chain is built from TRBV20-1 and TRBJ1-6; no firm D call. V gave up 6 bases and J gave up 10 bases, with 16 bases separating them. CDR3 length: 13 amino acids. Germline V gene sequence: CDR1 DFQATT, CDR2 SNEGSKA (reference sequence). The CDR3 nucleotides read TGCAGTGCGCCCTATGGGTATACCTCACCCCTCCACTTT. Protein product: CSAPYGYTSPLHF.

This clonotype has a single count. V usage is TRBV7-9 and J usage is TRBJ2-3; D remains ambiguous. V lost 4 bases and J 4 bases, leaving 18 bases between the germline ends. Germline V lookup: CDR1 SEHNR, CDR2 FQNEAQ (reference sequence). This CDR3 spans 16 amino acids. CDR3 in DNA: TGTGCCAGCAGCTCTCCGAGACAAGATTTCGCAGATACGCAGTATTTT. Its protein product is CASSSPRQDFADTQYF.

This rearrangement joins TRBV27 to TRBJ1-1; TRBD1 is a possible D gene (5 bases). This CDR3 comprises 14 residues. Per germline, CDR1 MNHEY and CDR2 SMNVEV (reference sequence). Deletions cut 7 bases from V and 0 bases from J, with 12 bases between. The DNA of the CDR3 is TGTGCCAGCATGTACGGGGGGATGAACACTGAAGCTTTCTTT. It yields the protein CASMYGGMNTEAFF.

This sequence joins TRBV18 and TRBJ2-1; 8 nucleotides agree with TRBD1. The CDR3 extends over 14 amino acids. Germline trimming cut 2 bases from V and 10 bases from J; bases unmatched to any gene: 7. Germline CDR1 KGHSH, CDR2 LQKENI. The CDR3 here is CASSPRTGIGEQFF. The DNA for the CDR3 is TGTGCCAGCTCACCAAGGACAGGGATTGGGGAGCAGTTCTTC. Full variable domain (missing parts from reference TRBV18 and TRBJ2-1): NAGVMQNPRHLVRRRGQEARLRCSPMKGHSHVYWYRQLPEEGLKFMVYLQKENIIDESGMPKERFSAEFPKEGPSILRIQQVVRGDSAAYFCASSPRTGIGEQFFGPGTRLTVL.

This chain joins TRBV6-1 and TRBJ2-5; no clear D gene. The V and J ends lost 6 bases and 5 bases respectively, with 10 bases between them. The CDR3 is 12 amino acids. Germline values: CDR1 MNHNS, CDR2 SASEGT. CDR3 nucleotide sequence: TGTGCCAGCAGGGCGTCTAAGGAGACCCAGTACTTC. This gives the protein CASRASKETQYF.

This clonotype has a handful of counts. This chain connects TRBV20-1 to TRBJ2-5; TRBD1 aligns across 8 bases. The V segment lost 2 bases and the J segment 4 bases; nucleotides outside the gene matches: 3. The germline V gene has CDR1 DFQATT and CDR2 SNEGSKA (reference sequence). CDR3 length equals 13 residues. CDR3 loop: CSARRDRRETQYF. The CDR3, as DNA: TGCAGTGCTAGAAGGGACAGGAGAGAGACCCAGTACTTC.

This clonotype was detected only a few times. The genes are TRBV20-1 and TRBJ2-2; 7 positions match TRBD2. The CDR3 contains 13 residues. The V segment lost 2 bases and the J segment 7 bases; nucleotides outside the gene matches: 4. Germline V gene data show CDR1 as DFQATT and CDR2 as SNEGSKA (reference sequence). The CDR3 sequence: CSARTSADGELFF. CDR3 bases: TGCAGTGCTAGAACTAGCGCCGACGGGGAGCTGTTTTTT.

The rearrangement links TRBV5-1 to TRBJ1-1; 8 positions agree with TRBD1. The V gene end was trimmed by 2 bases and the J gene end by 4 bases; junction bases not matched to a gene: 4. The CDR3 covers 14 residues. The V gene's germline CDR1 is SGHRS and CDR2 YFSETQ. The CDR3 DNA reads TGCGCCAGCAGCTTCGACAGGGGAGCCACTGAAGCTTTCTTT. It encodes CASSFDRGATEAFF.

The V gene is TRBV6-1, the J gene TRBJ2-3, with 11 bases fitting TRBD2. The trim removed 6 bases at V and 10 bases at J, leaving 12 bases unmatched. CDR1 is MNHNS and CDR2 is SASEGT in the germline V gene. The CDR3 length is 15 residues. The CDR3 bases are TGTGCCAGCAGGGAATGGCAGACTAGCGGGACTGCGCAGTATTTT. Protein sequence: CASREWQTSGTAQYF.

The sample holds a few counts of this clonotype. The chain combines TRBV5-1 with TRBJ1-1, with a tentative D call TRBD1 (5 bases). Trimming cost V 4 bases and J 6 bases, with 16 bases left between them. Germline V CDR1 and CDR2: SGHRS, YFSETQ. This CDR3 region has 14 residues. The CDR3 region has the DNA TGCGCCAGCAGCGGAGGGTTGGGGGGAGCTGAAGCTTTCTTT. This sequence encodes CASSGGLGGAEAFF.

This rearrangement joins TRBV7-9 to TRBJ2-2; 9 bases are a match to TRBD2. Germline V gene lookup returns CDR1 SEHNR and CDR2 FQNEAQ (reference sequence). This CDR3 spans 15 amino acids. The V and J ends lost 0 bases and 7 bases, in that order; junction bases with no gene match: 3. CDR3 protein: CASSLAASGNGELFF. CDR3 coding DNA: TGTGCCAGCAGCTTAGCCGCTAGCGGGAACGGGGAGCTGTTTTTT.

The chain links TRBV19 to TRBJ1-1; no firm D call. Trimming left V 9 bases short and J 5 bases short, with 10 bases between. The CDR3 is 11 residues long. CDR1 is LNHDA and CDR2 is SQIVND in the germline V gene (reference sequence). The CDR3 sequence is CASKWRTEAFF. In nucleotides, the CDR3 is TGTGCCAGCAAATGGCGGACTGAAGCTTTCTTT.

The genes are TRBV25-1 and TRBJ2-2; D uncertain. Germline CDR1 and CDR2: MGHDK and SYGVNS. The CDR3 consists of 15 residues. The germline V and J ends were trimmed by 4 bases and 3 bases, with 12 bases remaining between them. The CDR3 region has the DNA TGTGCCAGCAGTGCCCAAAGACCTCACACCGGGGAGCTGTTTTTT. Translation gives CASSAQRPHTGELFF.

The gene calls are TRBV20-1 and TRBJ2-7; D not certain. The CDR3 loop spans 15 amino acids. Germline-derived CDR1 and CDR2 are DFQATT and SNEGSKA (reference sequence). V gave up 0 bases and J gave up 0 bases, with 12 bases separating them. The CDR3 nucleotides are TGCAGTGCTAGAGATCGTCGCCTATACTCCTACGAGCAGTACTTC. Translated, it gives CSARDRRLYSYEQYF.

This chain connects TRBV6-1 to TRBJ1-2, with D possibly being TRBD1 (5 bases). The V gene's germline CDR1 is MNHNS and CDR2 SASEGT. The V end lost 6 bases, the J end lost 7 bases, and 15 bases lay between the germline ends. This CDR3 spans 13 amino acids. CDR3 coding DNA: TGTGCCAGCAGGAAGGGGCAGGGCCGTGGCTACACCTTC. This translates into CASRKGQGRGYTF.

This chain links TRBV4-2 with TRBJ2-7, with D hard to call. Trimming took 4 bases from V and 3 from J, leaving 7 bases between them. Germline V gives CDR1 LGHNA, CDR2 YNFKEQ. The CDR3 totals 12 residues. The CDR3 DNA sequence: TGTGCCAGCAGCCCTGACCTCTACGAGCAGTACTTC. Translating gives CASSPDLYEQYF.

The V gene is TRBV20-1, the J gene TRBJ1-1; D perhaps matches TRBD1 (6 bases). Germline CDR1 reads DFQATT; CDR2 reads SNEGSKA (reference sequence). The CDR3 loop spans 14 amino acids. The CDR3 is CSSPGDTQNTEAFF. The DNA for the CDR3 is TGCAGCTCTCCGGGGGACACCCAGAACACTGAAGCTTTCTTT.

The chain links TRBV29-1 to TRBJ1-2, with 7 positions matching TRBD1. Trimming removed 5 bases from V and 1 base from J; junction bases left unmatched: 4. The germline V gene has CDR1 SQVTM and CDR2 ANQGSEA. The length of the CDR3 is 13 residues. Here the CDR3 DNA reads TGCAGCGTTCCGGACAGGATTAACTATGGCTACACCTTC. Its protein is CSVPDRINYGYTF. The full variable domain, rest sourced from reference TRBV29-1 and TRBJ1-2, is SAVISQKPSRDICQRGTSLTIQCQVDSQVTMMFWYRQQPGQSLTLIATANQGSEATYESGFVIDKFPISRPNLTFSTLTVSNMSPEDSSIYLCSVPDRINYGYTFGSGTRLTVV.

This clonotype was observed a few times. The chain recombines TRBV5-1 with TRBJ2-7, with 8 nucleotides matching TRBD1. The CDR3 runs 13 residues. The V gene's germline CDR1 is SGHRS and CDR2 YFSETQ. The V segment lost 1 base and the J segment 5 bases; nucleotides outside the gene matches: 2. The CDR3 DNA reads as TGCGCCAGCAGCTTGACAGGGGGGAACGAGCAGTACTTC. It translates to CASSLTGGNEQYF. The full variable domain, rest sourced from reference TRBV5-1 and TRBJ2-7, is KAGVTQTPRYLIKTRGQQVTLSCSPISGHRSVSWYQQTPGQGLQFLFEYFSETQRNKGNFPGRFSGRQFSNSRSEMNVSTLELGDSALYLCASSLTGGNEQYFGPGTRLTVT.